The next 13 T cell receptor beta chains were all read from a single sample in a study of T cell clusters in autoimmune cytopenias. About 37,500 genome equivalents of blood DNA were amplified for TRB. Multiplex touch-down PCR amplified TRB using TRB-A and TRB-B pools in one tube. After re-calling the multiplex PCR reads, TCRdb lists one entry per CDR3 protein, DNA absent. This specimen shows 6,500 to 7,000 distinct CDR3 sequences; the ten leading clones hold 25% to 35%. These records were also assigned to another study, of T cell repertoires in aging, cancer and after chemotherapy.

Input material: peripheral blood. The receptor set was obtained from a human donor in good health.

The V gene is TRBV29-1, the J gene TRBJ1-1. Per the germline V gene, CDR1 is SQVTM and CDR2 is ANQGSEA. This CDR3 has 12 residues. CDR3 sequence reads: CSVEILTGEAFF.

This chain uses TRBV6-1 with TRBJ2-3; TCRdb lists TRBD2, though no DNA is available to test this call. CDR1 and CDR2 (germline): MNHNS, SASEGT. The CDR3 totals 14 residues. The CDR3 sequence is CASRTSGGLDTQYF.

This clonotype counts as medium-sized by frequency. The chain uses TRBV19 and TRBJ2-1; the D call of TRBD2 rests on TCRdb alone, since no DNA is present to check it. The CDR3 runs 14 residues. Looked up from germline, CDR1 is LNHDA and CDR2 is SQIVND (reference sequence). The CDR3 here is CASRRVGGENEQFF.

The V call is TRBV5-4, the J call TRBJ2-3. Germline V gene sequence: CDR1 SGHNT, CDR2 YYREEE (reference sequence). This CDR3 contains 12 residues. The CDR3 protein is CASSLDSTTQYF.

Its frequency marks this clonotype as medium-sized (0.01 to 0.1%). The V call is TRBV18, the J call TRBJ2-2. This CDR3 spans 12 amino acids. Germline V gives CDR1 KGHSH, CDR2 LQKENI. The CDR3: CASSLAAGELFF.

Here the CDR3 reads CASSIKGHGDRVLGYNQPQHF. The genes are TRBV19 and TRBJ1-5; TCRdb lists TRBD1, though no DNA is available to test this call. Germline V gives CDR1 LNHDA, CDR2 SQIVND (reference sequence). The length of the CDR3 is 21 residues.

The genes are TRBV30 and TRBJ1-1; the D call of TRBD1 rests on TCRdb alone, since no DNA is present to check it. The germline V gene encodes CDR1 GTSNPN and CDR2 SVGIG (reference sequence). The CDR3 contains 14 residues. Here the CDR3 reads CAWSPGQGVTEAFF.

The rearrangement joins TRBV6-6 to TRBJ2-2; TCRdb calls TRBD1, which cannot be checked without DNA. The CDR3 spans 15 residues. Germline V gene lookup returns CDR1 MNHNY and CDR2 SVGAGI (reference sequence). CDR3: CASSLRVAGTGELFF.

This clonotype is deemed medium-sized by its frequency. The gene calls are TRBV29-1 and TRBJ1-1; as DNA is missing, the TRBD1 call by TCRdb cannot be tested. CDR3 length: 12 amino acids. The germline CDR1 and CDR2 sequences are SQVTM and ANQGSEA. CDR3 loop: CSADRGGTEAFF.

The chain joins TRBV6-1 to TRBJ1-3; TCRdb's D gene call, TRBD1, goes unchecked for lack of DNA. The CDR3 extends over 15 amino acids. From germline, CDR1 is MNHNS and CDR2 SASEGT. The CDR3 spells CASSGGTGGYDTIYF.

The V call is TRBV6-6, the J call TRBJ1-1. Germline lookup yields CDR1 MNHNY and CDR2 SVGAGI (reference sequence). The CDR3 is 13 residues long. CDR3 sequence reads: CASSEPENTEAFF.

V usage is TRBV19 and J usage is TRBJ1-2. This CDR3 has 13 amino acids. CDR1 LNHDA and CDR2 SQIVND come from the germline V gene (reference sequence). CDR3 in amino acids: CASSIVANYGYTF.

The chain uses TRBV6-5 and TRBJ2-2; TCRdb designates TRBD1, a call that cannot be tested without DNA. Germline CDR1 and CDR2: MNHEY and SVGAGI. This CDR3 is built from 15 residues. Here the CDR3 reads CASSRGTGATGELFF.